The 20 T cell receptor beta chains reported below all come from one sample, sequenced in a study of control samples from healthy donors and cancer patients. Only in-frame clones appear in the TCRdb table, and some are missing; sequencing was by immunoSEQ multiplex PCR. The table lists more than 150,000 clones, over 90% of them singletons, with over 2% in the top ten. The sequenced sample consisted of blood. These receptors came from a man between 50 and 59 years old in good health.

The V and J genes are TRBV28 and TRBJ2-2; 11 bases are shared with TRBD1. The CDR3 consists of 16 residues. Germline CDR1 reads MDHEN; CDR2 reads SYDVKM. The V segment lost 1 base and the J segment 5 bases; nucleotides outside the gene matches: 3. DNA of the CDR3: TGTGCCAGCAGTTTATACGGGACAGGGGGAACCGGGGAGCTGTTTTTT. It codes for CASSLYGTGGTGELFF.

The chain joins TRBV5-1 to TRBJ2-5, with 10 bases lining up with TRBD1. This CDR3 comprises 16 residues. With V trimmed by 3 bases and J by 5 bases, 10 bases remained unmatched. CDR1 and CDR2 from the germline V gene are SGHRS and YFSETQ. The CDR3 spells CASSYGDRGRGETQYF. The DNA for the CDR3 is TGCGCCAGCAGCTATGGCGACAGGGGGCGCGGTGAGACCCAGTACTTC. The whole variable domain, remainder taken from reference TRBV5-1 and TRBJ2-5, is KAGVTQTPRYLIKTRGQQVTLSCSPISGHRSVSWYQQTPGQGLQFLFEYFSETQRNKGNFPGRFSGRQFSNSRSEMNVSTLELGDSALYLCASSYGDRGRGETQYFGPGTRLLVL.

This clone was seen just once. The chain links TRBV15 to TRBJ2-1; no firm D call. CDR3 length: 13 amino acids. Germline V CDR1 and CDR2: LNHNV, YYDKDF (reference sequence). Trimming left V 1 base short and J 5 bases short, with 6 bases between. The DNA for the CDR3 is TGTGCCACCAGCAGAGCGGGCAACAATGAGCAGTTCTTC. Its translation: CATSRAGNNEQFF.

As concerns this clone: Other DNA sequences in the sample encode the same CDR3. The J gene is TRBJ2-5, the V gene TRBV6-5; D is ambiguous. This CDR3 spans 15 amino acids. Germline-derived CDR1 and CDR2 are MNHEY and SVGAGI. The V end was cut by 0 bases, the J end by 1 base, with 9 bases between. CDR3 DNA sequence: TGTGCCAGCAGTTACTCCGGGCTGGGCCAAGAGACCCAGTACTTC. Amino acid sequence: CASSYSGLGQETQYF.

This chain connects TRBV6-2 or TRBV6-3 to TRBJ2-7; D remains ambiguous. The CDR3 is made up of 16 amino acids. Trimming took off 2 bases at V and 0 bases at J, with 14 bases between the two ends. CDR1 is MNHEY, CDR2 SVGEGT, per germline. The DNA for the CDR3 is TGTGCCAGCAGTTACGGTAGTAGCCGACCCTCCTACGAGCAGTACTTC. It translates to CASSYGSSRPSYEQYF.

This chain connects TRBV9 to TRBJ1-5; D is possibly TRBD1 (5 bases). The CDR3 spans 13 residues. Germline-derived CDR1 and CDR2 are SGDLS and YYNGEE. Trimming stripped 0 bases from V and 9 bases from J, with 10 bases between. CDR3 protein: CASSVAPGSPQHF. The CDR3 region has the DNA TGTGCCAGCAGCGTAGCGCCAGGGTCGCCCCAGCATTTT.

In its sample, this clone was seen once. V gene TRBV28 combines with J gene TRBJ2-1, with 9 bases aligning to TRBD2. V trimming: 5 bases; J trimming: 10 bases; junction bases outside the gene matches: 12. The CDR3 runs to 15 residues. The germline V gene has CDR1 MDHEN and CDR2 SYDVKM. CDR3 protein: CASSGRAGGPWEQFF. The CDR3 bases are TGTGCCAGCAGTGGTAGGGCGGGAGGGCCCTGGGAGCAGTTCTTC.

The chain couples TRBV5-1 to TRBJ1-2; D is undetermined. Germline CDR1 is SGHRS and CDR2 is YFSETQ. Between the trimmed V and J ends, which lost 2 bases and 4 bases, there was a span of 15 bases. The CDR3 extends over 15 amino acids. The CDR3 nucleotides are TGCGCCAGCAGCTTAACCGCCACGGACCTCTATGGCTACACCTTC. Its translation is CASSLTATDLYGYTF. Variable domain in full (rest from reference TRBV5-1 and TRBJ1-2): KAGVTQTPRYLIKTRGQQVTLSCSPISGHRSVSWYQQTPGQGLQFLFEYFSETQRNKGNFPGRFSGRQFSNSRSEMNVSTLELGDSALYLCASSLTATDLYGYTFGSGTRLTVV.

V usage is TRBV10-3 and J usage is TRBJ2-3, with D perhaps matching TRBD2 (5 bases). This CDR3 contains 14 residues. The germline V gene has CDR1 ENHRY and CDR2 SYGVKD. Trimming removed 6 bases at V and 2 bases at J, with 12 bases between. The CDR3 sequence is CAIRGFSVTDTQYF. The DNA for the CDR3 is TGTGCCATCAGAGGATTTAGCGTCACAGATACGCAGTATTTT.

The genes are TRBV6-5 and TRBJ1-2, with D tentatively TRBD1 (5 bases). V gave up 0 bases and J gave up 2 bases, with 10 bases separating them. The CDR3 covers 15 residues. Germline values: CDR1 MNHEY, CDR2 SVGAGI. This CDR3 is CASSYSRAGNYGYTF. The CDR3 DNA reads TGTGCCAGCAGTTACTCGAGGGCAGGGAACTATGGCTACACCTTC.

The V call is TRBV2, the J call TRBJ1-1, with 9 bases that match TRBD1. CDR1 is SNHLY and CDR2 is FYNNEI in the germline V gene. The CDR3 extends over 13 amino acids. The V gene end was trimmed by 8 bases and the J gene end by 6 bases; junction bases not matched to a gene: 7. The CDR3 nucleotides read TGTGCCAGCCTCCTCCGGGACAGGGCTGAAGCTTTCTTT. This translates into CASLLRDRAEAFF.

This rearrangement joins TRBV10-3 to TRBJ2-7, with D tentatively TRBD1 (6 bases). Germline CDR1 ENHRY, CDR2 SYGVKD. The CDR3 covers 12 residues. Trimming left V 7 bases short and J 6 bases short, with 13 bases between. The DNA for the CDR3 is TGTGCCATCACCCCGACAGGACTCGAGCAGTACTTC. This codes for CAITPTGLEQYF.

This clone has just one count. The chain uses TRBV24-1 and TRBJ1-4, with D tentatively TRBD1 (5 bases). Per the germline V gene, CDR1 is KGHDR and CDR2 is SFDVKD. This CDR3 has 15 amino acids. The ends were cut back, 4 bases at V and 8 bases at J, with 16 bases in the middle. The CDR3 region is CATSEPLGGSEKLFF. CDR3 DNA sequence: TGTGCCACCAGTGAACCTTTGGGGGGTTCCGAAAAACTGTTTTTT.

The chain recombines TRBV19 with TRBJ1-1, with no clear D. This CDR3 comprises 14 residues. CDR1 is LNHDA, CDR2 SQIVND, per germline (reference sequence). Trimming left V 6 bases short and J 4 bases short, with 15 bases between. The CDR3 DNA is TGTGCCAGTAGGCATTTCAGTGAAATCACTGAAGCTTTCTTT. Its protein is CASRHFSEITEAFF.

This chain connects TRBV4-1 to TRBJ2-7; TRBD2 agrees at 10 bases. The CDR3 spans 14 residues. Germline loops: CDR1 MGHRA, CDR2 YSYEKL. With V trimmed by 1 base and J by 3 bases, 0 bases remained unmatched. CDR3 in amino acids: CASSQGLAGYEQYF. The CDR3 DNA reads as TGCGCCAGCAGCCAAGGACTAGCGGGCTACGAGCAGTACTTC.

The chain's CDR3 is CASSIILGQGTGELFF. The CDR3 DNA is TGTGCCAGTAGTATTATTCTGGGACAGGGTACCGGGGAGCTGTTTTTT. The chain combines TRBV19 with TRBJ2-2, with 9 bases aligning to TRBD1. Germline CDR1 LNHDA, CDR2 SQIVND (reference sequence). The CDR3 spans 16 residues. J gave up 5 bases and V 3 bases, and 7 bases lay outside the gene matches.

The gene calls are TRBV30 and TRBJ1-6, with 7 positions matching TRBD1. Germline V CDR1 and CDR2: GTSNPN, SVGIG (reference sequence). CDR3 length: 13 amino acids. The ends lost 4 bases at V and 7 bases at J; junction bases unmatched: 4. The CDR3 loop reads CAWIDRVNSPLHF. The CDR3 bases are TGTGCCTGGATCGACAGGGTGAATTCACCCCTCCACTTT.

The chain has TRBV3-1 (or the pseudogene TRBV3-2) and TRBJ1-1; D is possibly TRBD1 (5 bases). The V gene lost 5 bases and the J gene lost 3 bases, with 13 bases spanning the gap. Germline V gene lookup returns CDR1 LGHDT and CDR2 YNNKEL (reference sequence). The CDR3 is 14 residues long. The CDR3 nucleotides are TGTGCCAGCAGCTCAAGGGGAGGGGACACTGAAGCTTTCTTT. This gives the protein CASSSRGGDTEAFF.

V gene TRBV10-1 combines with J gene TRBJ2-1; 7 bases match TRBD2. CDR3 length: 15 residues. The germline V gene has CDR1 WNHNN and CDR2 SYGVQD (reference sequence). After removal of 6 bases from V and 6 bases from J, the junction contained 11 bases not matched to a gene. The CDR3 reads CASRRERDSTNEQFF. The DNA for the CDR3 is TGCGCCAGCAGGAGAGAGCGGGATTCAACCAATGAGCAGTTCTTC.

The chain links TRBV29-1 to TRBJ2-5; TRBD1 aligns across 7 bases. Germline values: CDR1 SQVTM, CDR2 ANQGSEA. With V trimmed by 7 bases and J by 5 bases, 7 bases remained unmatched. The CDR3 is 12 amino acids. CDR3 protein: CSEGTAAETQYF. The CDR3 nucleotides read TGCAGCGAAGGGACAGCGGCGGAGACCCAGTACTTC. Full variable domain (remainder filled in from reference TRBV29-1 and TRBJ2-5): SAVISQKPSRDICQRGTSLTIQCQVDSQVTMMFWYRQQPGQSLTLIATANQGSEATYESGFVIDKFPISRPNLTFSTLTVSNMSPEDSSIYLCSEGTAAETQYFGPGTRLLVL.